The source of this T cell receptor beta chain is a study of blood T cell repertoires in COVID-19. About the research overall: T cells, B-cell-depleted T cells, or PBMCs supplied cDNA or gDNA.

This CDR3 contains 15 residues. Germline V gene lookup returns CDR1 GTSNPN and CDR2 SVGIG (reference sequence). The V segment lost 2 bases and the J segment 2 bases; nucleotides outside the gene matches: 6. As originally analysed: Amplification from reference gene primers served as the basis for estimated nucleated cell counts. Method: immunoSEQ multiplex PCR; TCRdb's copy keeps in-frame clones and lacks some. Clonal size and the V and J genes are those of that table, whereas D and trimming came from the DNA. Of about 250,000 clones in the sample, over 80% were seen once. The rearrangement uses TRBV30 and TRBJ2-1; 7 positions match TRBD2. This sequence originates from a man in his forties or fifties with acute or convalescent COVID-19. What was sequenced was peripheral blood. The CDR3 protein is CAWSRKRDPYNEQFF. Written as DNA, the CDR3 is TGTGCCTGGAGTCGTAAGCGGGATCCCTACAATGAGCAGTTCTTC.